Shown below are 17 T cell receptor beta chains from a single sample sequenced in a study of T cell changes during pregnancy in multiple sclerosis. Data came from immunoSEQ multiplex PCR; TCRdb stores just in-frame clones and leaves some out. The repertoire consists of approximately 60,000 clones, with 92% occurring once and the leading ten covering roughly 2.5%. The sequencing used peripheral blood, collected in the second trimester of pregnancy. The receptors stem from a female donor in good health, enrolled as a control in a pregnancy study.

The chain couples TRBV9 to TRBJ2-5; D possibly corresponds to TRBD2 (6 bases). Germline V lookup: CDR1 SGDLS, CDR2 YYNGEE. The germline V and J ends were trimmed by 4 bases and 3 bases, with 13 bases remaining between them. The CDR3 sequence is 14 residues long. The CDR3 DNA sequence: TGTGCCAGCAGCCCTGGGAGGTTCGAAGAGACCCAGTACTTC. Translating it yields CASSPGRFEETQYF.

This chain connects TRBV29-1 to TRBJ1-2, with D possibly being TRBD1 (5 bases). V shed 4 bases and J shed 2 bases, with 8 bases lying between them. Looked up from germline, CDR1 is SQVTM and CDR2 is ANQGSEA. This CDR3 region has 12 residues. The CDR3 protein is CSVGRGNYGYTF. CDR3 nucleotides: TGCAGCGTTGGTCGGGGGAACTATGGCTACACCTTC.

The chain joins TRBV6-5 to TRBJ1-1; D not certain. Germline V CDR1 and CDR2: MNHEY, SVGAGI. CDR3 length equals 14 residues. V was trimmed by 2 bases and J by 5 bases, leaving 12 bases between them. CDR3 region: CASSYARRGTEAFF. In DNA, the CDR3 is TGTGCCAGCAGTTACGCCCGCCGGGGAACTGAAGCTTTCTTT.

This chain joins TRBV13 and TRBJ2-7, with 8 bases matching TRBD2. Germline trimming cut 5 bases from V and 6 bases from J; bases unmatched to any gene: 9. Germline V gene sequence: CDR1 PRHDT, CDR2 FYEKMQ (reference sequence). This CDR3 has 14 amino acids. CDR3 sequence reads: CASSREGRATEQYF. In DNA, the CDR3 is TGTGCCAGCAGCCGGGAGGGCCGGGCGACCGAGCAGTACTTC.

The chain has TRBV6-5 and TRBJ2-2, with D maybe TRBD2 (6 bases). V lost 6 bases, J lost 3 bases, and 14 bases lay in between. CDR1 is MNHEY and CDR2 is SVGAGI in the germline V gene. The CDR3 loop spans 15 amino acids. The CDR3 is CASSSGDSHTGELFF. In DNA, the CDR3 is TGTGCCAGCAGCTCGGGGGACTCCCACACCGGGGAGCTGTTTTTT.

This chain links TRBV11-2 with TRBJ2-2, with D unclear. This CDR3 has 13 residues. Germline CDR1 SGHAT, CDR2 FQNNGV. V was shortened by 5 bases and J by 6 bases, with 10 bases between the two germline ends. CDR3 protein: CASSPIQSGELFF. The CDR3 coding sequence is TGTGCCAGCAGCCCGATCCAGTCCGGGGAGCTGTTTTTT.

The chain employs TRBV7-9 and TRBJ2-3; 12 bases are shared with TRBD2. The CDR3 is 15 amino acids. CDR1 is SEHNR and CDR2 is FQNEAQ in the germline V gene (reference sequence). The V segment lost 7 bases and the J segment 5 bases; nucleotides outside the gene matches: 7. CDR3 in amino acids: CASTRLAGVVDTQYF. CDR3 bases: TGTGCCAGCACGAGACTAGCGGGAGTAGTAGATACGCAGTATTTT.

This chain uses TRBV10-3 with TRBJ2-7; TRBD2 matches at 14 bases. Germline CDR1 is ENHRY and CDR2 is SYGVKD. The V segment lost 3 bases and the J segment 12 bases; nucleotides outside the gene matches: 7. The CDR3 spans 14 residues. CDR3 in amino acids: CAISDLTSGGAVYF. CDR3 DNA: TGTGCCATCAGTGATCTGACTAGCGGGGGGGCGGTGTACTTC.

The chain joins TRBV2 to TRBJ2-5; weak D call: TRBD2 (5 bases). CDR1 is SNHLY and CDR2 is FYNNEI in the germline V gene. This CDR3 region has 14 residues. Trimming took off 7 bases at V and 6 bases at J, with 18 bases between the two ends. The CDR3, as DNA: TGTGCCAGCACCCTGGGAGCGACGGCCCAGACCCAGTACTTC. This translates into CASTLGATAQTQYF. The full variable domain, in which reference TRBV2 and TRBJ2-5 provide the parts outside the CDR3, is EPEVTQTPSHQVTQMGQEVILRCVPISNHLYFYWYRQILGQKVEFLVSFYNNEISEKSEIFDDQFSVERPDGSNFTLKIRSTKLEDSAMYFCASTLGATAQTQYFGPGTRLLVL.

The V call is TRBV19, the J call TRBJ2-2, with 9 bases lining up with TRBD1. Germline CDR1 reads LNHDA; CDR2 reads SQIVND (reference sequence). CDR3 size: 13 residues. V lost 7 bases, J lost 8 bases, and 5 bases stayed unmatched. Written as DNA, the CDR3 is TGTGCCAGTAAGAACAGGGGGCCTGGGGAGCTGTTTTTT. Its protein product is CASKNRGPGELFF.

The chain carries TRBV19 and TRBJ2-5; 7 bases line up with TRBD2. With V trimmed by 3 bases and J by 2 bases, 6 bases remained unmatched. Germline-derived CDR1 and CDR2 are LNHDA and SQIVND (reference sequence). The length of the CDR3 is 15 residues. CDR3 nucleotide sequence: TGTGCCAGTAGTATTATGGGGGGGGAGCAAGAGACCCAGTACTTC. Amino acid sequence: CASSIMGGEQETQYF.

The chain joins TRBV28 to TRBJ2-5, with TRBD2 matching 9 bases. The V gene end was trimmed by 8 bases and the J gene end by 0 bases; junction bases not matched to a gene: 4. Germline CDR1 is MDHEN and CDR2 is SYDVKM. There are 14 residues in the CDR3. The CDR3 here is CASRLAAYQETQYF. The CDR3 nucleotides are TGTGCCAGCCGACTAGCGGCCTACCAAGAGACCCAGTACTTC.

The chain uses TRBV4-1 and TRBJ1-3; possible D gene TRBD1, 5 bases. The CDR3 spans 14 residues. V lost 3 bases and J 1 base, leaving 7 bases between the germline ends. The V gene's germline CDR1 is MGHRA and CDR2 YSYEKL. The CDR3 DNA sequence: TGCGCCAGCAGCCATCAGGGTTCTGGAAACACCATATATTTT. Its translation: CASSHQGSGNTIYF.

V and J are TRBV2 and TRBJ2-3; D is unclear. Germline V CDR1 and CDR2: SNHLY, FYNNEI. The CDR3 has 13 amino acids. Trimming pared 4 bases from V and 7 bases from J, leaving 12 bases between. CDR3 nucleotide sequence: TGTGCCAGCAGTGTCGTACCCCACTATACGCAGTATTTT. Translating it yields CASSVVPHYTQYF.

This rearrangement joins TRBV10-3 to TRBJ2-1; the D gene is possibly TRBD2 (7 bases). The CDR3 contains 13 residues. Trimming took off 8 bases at V and 7 bases at J, with 15 bases between the two ends. CDR1 is ENHRY and CDR2 is SYGVKD in the germline V gene. CDR3 residues: CAIQSGGGNEQFF. The DNA of the CDR3 is TGTGCCATCCAGTCGGGGGGCGGGAATGAGCAGTTCTTC.

The V and J genes are TRBV5-4 and TRBJ2-7; 10 bases fit TRBD1. The CDR3 extends over 15 amino acids. Germline CDR1 SGHNT, CDR2 YYREEE (reference sequence). V lost 4 bases to trimming and J lost 3 bases; unmatched junction nucleotides: 7. The CDR3: CASSKPGQGRYEQYF. The DNA of the CDR3 is TGTGCCAGCAGCAAGCCGGGACAGGGGCGCTACGAGCAGTACTTC.

Here the CDR3 reads CASSLAGRTDTHEQFF. CDR3 DNA: TGCGCCAGCAGCTTGGCCGGTAGGACGGACACCCATGAGCAGTTCTTC. The chain links TRBV5-1 to TRBJ2-1, with a weak D call TRBD1 (5 bases). V gave up 0 bases and J gave up 8 bases, with 18 bases separating them. The CDR3 extends over 16 amino acids. Germline assignment: CDR1 SGHRS and CDR2 YFSETQ.